Sequencing of this TCR beta chain was carried out in a study of a mutant IDH1 vaccine in newly diagnosed glioma (dated by TCRdb to about 2021). For the wider study: Vaccination began 4-6 weeks after radiotherapy alone, or alongside temozolomide cycles in the chemotherapy-containing groups. The week-35 safety follow-up was designated visit V12, and the week-47 end of study was designated visit V13. Of the 25 to 35 patients who were treated, around 62% were male and approximately 40% were female, and the mean age was around 40 years. Six visits were used for peripheral blood collection: V03 (baseline), V05, V07, V10, V12 and V13. Longitudinal TCRB deep sequencing was performed for around 23 treated patients wherever samples were available for exploratory analyses. Before enrollment, most patients had been given radiochemotherapy with temozolomide as standard therapy, while the rest had received either radiotherapy alone or temozolomide alone. Overall study outcomes, separate from this receptor: Selection of PBMC samples for TCRB deep sequencing was based on availability. Pseudoprogression appeared unrelated to alterations in the top peripheral T cell clonotypes detected by TCRB sequencing. Immune responses induced by the vaccine were seen in over 90% of patients across multiple MHC alleles. The authors stated that sample limitations prevented analyses of patient blood samples from being reproduced.

What this sample's time point label stands for: week 35, safety follow-up. Each vaccine dose, consisting of 300 ug of a 20-mer mutant IDH1 peptide in Montanide, was administered subcutaneously with topical imiquimod. Eight vaccinations were administered to patients in weeks 1, 3, 5, 7, 11, 15, 19 and 23, corresponding to visits V03 through V10. The donors had newly diagnosed IDH1-mutant astrocytomas of WHO grade 3 or 4 that showed loss of nuclear ATRX. The samples were drawn from NOA16, a multicentre, single-arm, open-label phase I trial in Germany that tested a mutant IDH1 peptide vaccine in humans for the first time. Genomic DNA for TCRB sequencing was extracted from EDTA blood using the DNeasy Blood and Tissue Kit. The library was built by means of the immunoSEQ multiplex PCR assay. Rearranged TCR beta chain sequences were amplified with the hsTCRB Kit following the manufacturer's protocol. Sequencing of TCRB libraries was carried out on an Illumina MiSeq. The authors' pipeline ran thus. Demultiplexing, trimming and gene mapping were performed with the kit vendor's proprietary platform. What TCRdb holds here is the immuneACCESS table cut down to in-frame rearrangements. Part of the clones is not present; checked against another copy, under half of the missing clones reflect an unresolved V gene, and the others are unexplained. V and J calls plus clone size are reproduced from that table; the DNA served to infer D and trimming. The sample yields 42,000 or so clones; about 83% were counted once. The ten most abundant clones make up 4% to 5.5% of the sample.

Comment on this clone: Its antigen is currently not known. One base away there is no much larger clone; base qualities are not given.

Inclusive of the bounding cysteine and phenylalanine, the CDR3 is 15 residues long. Kept here is only the CDR3 DNA, which spans 45 bases and is read in frame from base 1. The germline V gene sets CDR1 to SGHRS and CDR2 to YFSETQ. V is trimmed back by 5 bases and J by 1 base, and the junction contains 4 bases that no gene match accounts for. The sample here was PBMCs, taken from a glioma patient whose treatment included an IDH1 peptide vaccine. Here the chain combines TRBV5-1 and TRBJ2-2, with TRBD1 identical over 8 junction bases. The receptor comes from a woman aged 45-65 years with glioma. The CDR3 corresponds to CASSPDRGNTGELFF. DNA sequence: TGCGCCAGCAGTCCCGACAGGGGGAACACCGGGGAGCTGTTTTTT.